Sequencing of this TCR beta chain was carried out in a study of T cells after yellow fever vaccination. General observations from the study: The secondary response was weaker, and its peak arrived faster, on day 5 versus 15. In post-booster samples, most primary-vaccination clones reappeared (approximately 95% CD4, around 87% CD8). A minor fraction of clonotypes spanned both CD4 and CD8 compartments.

The germline V gene encodes CDR1 SQVTM and CDR2 ANQGSEA. The CDR3 has 14 amino acids. With 3 bases removed from V and 8 bases from J, the gap between germline ends came to 19 bases. A note on this clonotype: Its target is not known.

A universal primer site and UMIs were added as TCR cDNA was made by 5'RACE template switching. TCRdb passed the 5' RACE reads through MiXCR, listing each CDR3 protein once. The top ten clones hold 2.5% to 4% of a sample with about 340,000 distinct CDR3 sequences, about an eighth of them seen once. The V call is TRBV29-1, the J call TRBJ1-1, with a possible D match to TRBD1 (5 bases). This clonotype originated in a man younger than 35 who received the YFV17D yellow fever vaccine. Sequences were derived from CD4+ T cells sorted from PBMCs, sampled 15 days after the yellow fever booster vaccination. CDR3 protein: CSVERGRSEGEAFF. The CDR3 nucleotides are TGCAGCGTTGAGAGAGGAAGATCGGAGGGGGAAGCTTTCTTT.